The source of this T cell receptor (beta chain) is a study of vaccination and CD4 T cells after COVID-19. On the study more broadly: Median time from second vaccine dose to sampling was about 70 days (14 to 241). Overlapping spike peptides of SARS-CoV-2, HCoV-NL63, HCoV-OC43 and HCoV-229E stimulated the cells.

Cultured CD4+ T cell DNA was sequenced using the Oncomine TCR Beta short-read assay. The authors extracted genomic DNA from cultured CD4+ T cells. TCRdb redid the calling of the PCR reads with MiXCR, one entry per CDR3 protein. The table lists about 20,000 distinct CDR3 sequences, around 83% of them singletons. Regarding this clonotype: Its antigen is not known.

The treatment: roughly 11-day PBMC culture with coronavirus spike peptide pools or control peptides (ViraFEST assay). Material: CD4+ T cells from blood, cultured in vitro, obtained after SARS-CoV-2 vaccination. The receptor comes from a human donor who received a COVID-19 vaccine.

CDR3: CASSPPQGRGNTIYF. The CDR3 DNA reads as TGTGCCAGCTCACCACCTCAAGGTCGGGGAAACACCATATATTTT. The chain carries TRBV18 and TRBJ1-3; D is uncertain. V gave up 0 bases and J gave up 4 bases, with 10 bases separating them. Per the germline V gene, CDR1 is KGHSH and CDR2 is LQKENI. The CDR3 is 15 residues long.